This is a list of T cell receptor beta chains from one sample in a study of T-cell memory formation after mild COVID-19. TCRdb recomputed calls from the 5' RACE reads with MiXCR, one row per CDR3 protein. The repertoire holds approximately 30,000 distinct CDR3 sequences, just under 8% seen once, with approximately 29% in the top ten. Source material: PBMCs or a T cell subset sorted from them (not recorded which). These receptors were taken from a man aged 18 to 29 who had mild COVID-19 (a few samples of this study predate the infection). Cell type and time point are not known. Each CDR3 is given with its conserved first and last residue. D genes are given only for firm matches. Clone size appears in some rows only: once, few, many, or a class for an expanded clone.

15	TRBV7-2	many	TRBJ2-4	TRBD2	TGTGCCAGCAGCGTCGGACTAGCGGGGGGAAACATTCAGTACTTC	CASSVGLAGGNIQYF
15	TRBV5-6	NA	TRBJ1-2	TRBD1	TGTGCCAGCCACAGCTTGGGGACAGGGCTATATGGCTACACCTTC	CASHSLGTGLYGYTF
12	TRBV27	many	TRBJ2-3	NA	TGTGCCAGCAGGACTAGCACAGATACGCAGTATTTT	CASRTSTDTQYF
14	TRBV7-9	many	TRBJ2-1	NA	TGTGCCAGCAGCTTAGAACCCTATCAGTATGAGCAGTTCTTC	CASSLEPYQYEQFF
17	TRBV4-3	many	TRBJ2-6	NA	TGCGCCAGCAGCCAAGGATCGGGAACCTCTGGGGCCAACGTCCTGACTTTC	CASSQGSGTSGANVLTF
11	TRBV7-2	many	TRBJ1-1	NA	TGTGCCAGCAGCTTAGCGGGTTTGTCTTTCTTT	CASSLAGLSFF
14	TRBV7-9	many	TRBJ1-3	NA	TGTGCCAGCAGCTTACGTAGGGGCGGAAACACCATATATTTT	CASSLRRGGNTIYF
17	TRBV7-9	many	TRBJ2-6	NA	TGTGCCAGCAGCCCGATCGGACGGCTCTCTGGGGCCAACGTCCTGACTTTC	CASSPIGRLSGANVLTF
13	TRBV11-3	many	TRBJ2-5	NA	TGTGCCAGCAGCTTAGACCGGGGAGAGACCCAGTACTTC	CASSLDRGETQYF
15	TRBV4-2	few	TRBJ1-1	TRBD1	TGTGCCAGCGGGAATATGGGACAGGGCAGCACTGAAGCTTTCTTT	CASGNMGQGSTEAFF
16	TRBV5-1	many	TRBJ1-3	NA	TGCGCCAGCAGCCTCCTGACAGGAAGCTCTGGAAACACCATATATTTT	CASSLLTGSSGNTIYF
14	TRBV5-1	medium-sized	TRBJ2-3	NA	TGCGCCAGCAGCTTCGAACGAGGCACAGATACGCAGTATTTT	CASSFERGTDTQYF
15	TRBV20-1	many	TRBJ2-3	TRBD1	TGCAGTGCTAGAGGGGGGGCGACAGGGGAAGATACGCAGTATTTT	CSARGGATGEDTQYF
14	TRBV12-3/TRBV12-4	NA	TRBJ1-6	TRBD1	TGTGCCAGCAGTGGGGACAGCGTCAATTCACCCCTCCACTTT	CASSGDSVNSPLHF
15	TRBV7-9	many	TRBJ1-1	NA	TGTGCCAGCAGCCCCGGCTGGGGCGAGAACACTGAAGCTTTCTTT	CASSPGWGENTEAFF
12	TRBV11-2	many	TRBJ1-1	NA	TGTGCCAGCAGCCCACAGGGACTGAAAGCTTTCTTT	CASSPQGLKAFF
14	TRBV30	few	TRBJ1-1	TRBD1	TGTGCCTGGTACAGGGGGCGGGTGAACACTGAAGCTTTCTTT	CAWYRGRVNTEAFF
14	TRBV5-1	many	TRBJ2-1	TRBD2	TGCGCCAGCAGCCCGAGCGGGAGCAACAATGAGCAGTTCTTC	CASSPSGSNNEQFF
16	TRBV18	few	TRBJ2-1	TRBD2	TGTGCCAGCTCACCAGCTAGCGGGGGGGCCGGTATTGAGCAGTTCTTC	CASSPASGGAGIEQFF
17	TRBV7-9	many	TRBJ2-1	TRBD2	TGTGCCAGCAGCTCCAACCCCAGACTAGCGGGGGGCAATGAGCAGTTCTTC	CASSSNPRLAGGNEQFF
18	TRBV7-2	many	TRBJ1-3	NA	TGTGCCAGCAGCTTAGAAATTGTCGGGACGGGTGTCGCGAACACCATATATTTT	CASSLEIVGTGVANTIYF
15	TRBV20-1	once	TRBJ2-7	NA	TGCAGTGCTAGTCTCTTGCAGGGGGGTCTGTACGAGCAGTACTTC	CSASLLQGGLYEQYF
16	TRBV6-5	many	TRBJ2-6	NA	TGTGCCAGCAGCCCTTTCGGCGCTTTCTGGGCCAACGTCCTGACTTTC	CASSPFGAFWANVLTF
13	TRBV5-1	many	TRBJ1-1	NA	TGCGCCAGCAGCTTGGGGGGCTTCACTGAAGCTTTCTTT	CASSLGGFTEAFF
16	TRBV7-2	NA	TRBJ2-1	TRBD2	TGTGCCAGCAGCCCGGACGCTAGCGGGGGGTACAATGAGCAGTTCTTC	CASSPDASGGYNEQFF
15	TRBV30	many	TRBJ2-7	NA	TGTGCCTGGAGTGTAGGGGCGACGGCCCTGGCCGAGCAGTACTTC	CAWSVGATALAEQYF
15	TRBV4-3	NA	TRBJ2-2	TRBD1	TGCGCCAGCAGCCCAGCGACAGGGAGCACCGGGGAGCTGTTTTTT	CASSPATGSTGELFF
14	TRBV6-2/TRBV6-3	many	TRBJ1-2	NA	TGTGCCAGCAGTAGCCCCGGGACTGCCTATGGCTACACCTTC	CASSSPGTAYGYTF
13	TRBV6-5	NA	TRBJ2-1	NA	TGTGCCAGCATCCGACTAGGGGACAATGAGCAGTTCTTC	CASIRLGDNEQFF
14	TRBV5-1	many	TRBJ1-1	TRBD1	TGCGCCAGCAGAGCTGACAGGGGGCTAACTGAAGCTTTCTTT	CASRADRGLTEAFF
13	TRBV6-2/TRBV6-3	few	TRBJ1-1	NA	TGTGCCAGTCTACAGGAGCCGAACACTGAAGCTTTCTTT	CASLQEPNTEAFF
15	TRBV7-2	many	TRBJ2-5	TRBD1	TGTGCCAGCAGCCCCGGACAGGGGGATCGAGAGACCCAGTACTTC	CASSPGQGDRETQYF
15	TRBV6-2/TRBV6-3	NA	TRBJ2-7	NA	TGTGCCAGCACCACGGGGCTCTTATCCTCCTACGAGCAGTACTTC	CASTTGLLSSYEQYF
15	TRBV10-3	NA	TRBJ2-3	TRBD2	TGTGCCACCGAGAAGAGCGGGGGCCTCACAGATACGCAGTATTTT	CATEKSGGLTDTQYF
16	TRBV5-1	NA	TRBJ2-3	TRBD2	TGCGCCAGCAGCTTGGGTGGACTAGCGAACACAGATACGCAGTATTTT	CASSLGGLANTDTQYF
16	TRBV12-3/TRBV12-4	many	TRBJ2-3	NA	TGTGCCAGCAGTTCAGGGGCCGGTTCCTTCACAGATACGCAGTATTTT	CASSSGAGSFTDTQYF
14	TRBV19	NA	TRBJ2-1	NA	TGTGCCAGTCGGATCCGGGGACTGAACAATGAGCAGTTCTTC	CASRIRGLNNEQFF
15	TRBV5-1	NA	TRBJ2-3	TRBD1	TGCGCCAGCAGCTTGGACGAACAGGGGTACGATACGCAGTATTTT	CASSLDEQGYDTQYF
14	TRBV2	NA	TRBJ1-2	NA	TGTGCCAGCAGGGGCAGGGGCGGTAACTATGGCTACACCTTC	CASRGRGGNYGYTF
16	TRBV15	many	TRBJ1-1	NA	TGTGCCACCAGCAGAGAGACAGGCAACATGAACACTGAAGCTTTCTTT	CATSRETGNMNTEAFF
15	TRBV5-5	once	TRBJ1-5	NA	TGTGCCAGCAGCTTAAGGACATCTGGCAATCAGCCCCAGCATTTT	CASSLRTSGNQPQHF
13	TRBV10-3	few	TRBJ1-3	TRBD1	TGTGCCATCAGAGGGGGACAGGTCCACACCATATATTTT	CAIRGGQVHTIYF
15	TRBV6-2/TRBV6-3	many	TRBJ2-5	NA	TGTGCCAGCAGCAAGAGGGATTTCTGGGGGGAGACCCAGTACTTC	CASSKRDFWGETQYF
13	TRBV12-5	many	TRBJ2-3	TRBD2	TGTGCTAGTGGTTTGGTAAGCGGGGGGGCCCAGTATTTT	CASGLVSGGAQYF
16	TRBV2	few	TRBJ1-5	NA	TGTGCCAGCAGTGAAGGGCAAGGTCCTAGCAATCAGCCCCAGCATTTT	CASSEGQGPSNQPQHF
15	TRBV18	few	TRBJ1-3	NA	TGTGCCAGCTCGCCGACAAGTGTCTCTGGAAACACCATATATTTT	CASSPTSVSGNTIYF
15	TRBV27	many	TRBJ2-3	NA	TGTGCCAGCAGTTTAACCGGGATTAGCACAGATACGCAGTATTTT	CASSLTGISTDTQYF
17	TRBV4-1	few	TRBJ2-2	TRBD1	TGCGCCAGCAGCCAAGGACAGGGGGATTTGAACACCGGGGAGCTGTTTTTT	CASSQGQGDLNTGELFF
13	TRBV2	few	TRBJ1-2	NA	TGTGCCAGCAGGGTAAGGGAGGAGAATGGCTACACCTTC	CASRVREENGYTF
13	TRBV7-9	many	TRBJ2-3	TRBD1	TGTGCCAGCCTACAGGGGCCCACAGATACGCAGTATTTT	CASLQGPTDTQYF
15	TRBV11-2	many	TRBJ2-5	NA	TGTGCCAGCAGCTTAGCCCCTGGGGGGCAAGAGACCCAGTACTTC	CASSLAPGGQETQYF
18	TRBV7-2	many	TRBJ2-5	TRBD2	TGTGCCAGCAGCTTAATTAGCGGGGGAGCCCAAATCCAAGAGACCCAGTACTTC	CASSLISGGAQIQETQYF
9	TRBV29-1	many	TRBJ1-2	NA	TGCAGCGTTGCGTATGGCTACACCTTC	CSVAYGYTF
17	TRBV19	many	TRBJ2-5	TRBD2	TGTGCCAGTAGTAGGGGACTAGCGGGGGCTATGCAAGAGACCCAGTACTTC	CASSRGLAGAMQETQYF
14	TRBV5-1	once	TRBJ2-5	TRBD1	TGCGCCAGCAGCTCGACAGGGCTCCAAGAGACCCAGTACTTC	CASSSTGLQETQYF
14	TRBV18	NA	TRBJ1-1	NA	TGTGCCAGCTCACCACAGGGCCGGAACACTGAAGCTTTCTTT	CASSPQGRNTEAFF
14	TRBV12-3/TRBV12-4	many	TRBJ1-1	NA	TGTGCCAGCAGTTTGAACAGTCAAGTCACTGAAGCTTTCTTT	CASSLNSQVTEAFF
16	TRBV15	NA	TRBJ2-1	NA	TGTGCCACCAGCAACATGGGCACGGGTCAAGGGGGTGAGCAGTTCTTC	CATSNMGTGQGGEQFF
13	TRBV19	NA	TRBJ1-2	NA	TGTGCCAGTAGTATTTTCAAGAACTATGGCTACACCTTC	CASSIFKNYGYTF
13	TRBV19	NA	TRBJ2-5	NA	TGTGCCAGTTCAGACGGAATCCAAGAGACCCAGTACTTC	CASSDGIQETQYF